Following are 21 T cell receptor beta chains from one sample sequenced in a study of neurological immune-mediated disorders. One entry per CDR3 protein results from TCRdb running MiXCR on the 5' RACE reads. The sample has tens of thousands of distinct CDR3 sequences, about 6% seen once; the top ten hold about 0.54%. The material sequenced was CD4+ T cells from blood. The receptor source for this set is a middle-aged woman in good health.

The genes are TRBV6-2 or TRBV6-3 and TRBJ2-7; no clear D gene. Germline CDR1 reads MNHEY; CDR2 reads SVGEGT. Trimming removed 7 bases from V and 3 bases from J, with 13 bases in between. CDR3 size: 13 residues. The CDR3, as DNA: TGTGCCAGCACCAACGGGCCGGACTACGAGCAGTACTTC. Protein product: CASTNGPDYEQYF.

This clonotype was counted ten times or more. The V gene is TRBV14, the J gene TRBJ2-7; 10 nucleotides agree with TRBD2. The CDR3 runs to 17 residues. J was trimmed by 1 base and V by 0 bases; bases with no gene match: 6. In germline, CDR1 is SGHDN, CDR2 FVKESK. In nucleotides, the CDR3 is TGTGCCAGCAGCCAAGATCCCCGGACTAGCGGTTCCTACGAGCAGTACTTC. It specifies CASSQDPRTSGSYEQYF.

This clonotype was seen at least ten times. CDR3 protein: CASSSLAGSSYNEQFF. Here the CDR3 DNA reads TGTGCCAGCAGCTCATTAGCGGGCAGCTCCTACAATGAGCAGTTCTTC. The rearrangement joins TRBV7-2 to TRBJ2-1, with 7 bases that match TRBD2. Trimming cost V 4 bases and J 0 bases; bases outside gene matches: 6. Germline V gene lookup returns CDR1 SGHTA and CDR2 FQGNSA. The CDR3 has 16 residues.

In this sample, this clonotype turned up many times. The rearrangement links TRBV4-2 to TRBJ2-3; D might be TRBD2 (6 bases). Germline CDR1 and CDR2: LGHNA and YNFKEQ. The CDR3 is made up of 13 amino acids. The V end lost 4 bases, the J end lost 4 bases, and 9 bases lay between the germline ends. The CDR3 here is CASSPTRADTQYF. CDR3 bases: TGTGCCAGCAGCCCGACTAGAGCAGATACGCAGTATTTT.

This clonotype appeared many times. The rearrangement uses TRBV5-1 and TRBJ1-5; the D gene is possibly TRBD1 (6 bases). The CDR3 runs to 15 residues. Trimming removed 1 base at V and 5 bases at J, with 13 bases between. Germline V gives CDR1 SGHRS, CDR2 YFSETQ. The DNA of the CDR3 is TGCGCCAGCAGCTTGCGGGGGGGGCGGGATCAGCCCCAGCATTTT. It encodes CASSLRGGRDQPQHF.

This clonotype was observed many times. This chain links TRBV5-5 with TRBJ2-2; the D call may be TRBD1 or TRBD2 (5 bases each). V was trimmed by 0 bases and J by 4 bases, leaving 10 bases between them. The CDR3 spans 15 residues. Germline V CDR1 and CDR2: SGHKS, YYEKEE (reference sequence). DNA of the CDR3: TGTGCCAGCAGCTTGGCAGGGACGCGCACCGGGGAGCTGTTTTTT. As protein: CASSLAGTRTGELFF.

In this sample, this clonotype turned up many times. The chain carries TRBV7-2 and TRBJ1-1, with 9 nucleotides matching TRBD1. V lost 1 base, J lost 1 base, and 1 base stayed unmatched. The CDR3 loop spans 15 amino acids. In germline, CDR1 is SGHTA, CDR2 FQGNSA. The CDR3 loop is CASSLGQGGNTEAFF. DNA for the CDR3: TGTGCCAGCAGCTTAGGACAGGGGGGGAACACTGAAGCTTTCTTT.

This clonotype was observed many times. The genes are TRBV29-1 and TRBJ2-2; D call uncertain. V shed 4 bases and J shed 2 bases, with 5 bases lying between them. Germline assignment: CDR1 SQVTM and CDR2 ANQGSEA. The CDR3 is 12 residues long. CDR3 nucleotide sequence: TGCAGCGTTGGGTCCAACACCGGGGAGCTGTTTTTT. This encodes CSVGSNTGELFF.

This clonotype was seen at least ten times. The chain recombines TRBV28 with TRBJ2-2; no reliable D call. V was trimmed by 2 bases and J by 1 base, leaving 8 bases between them. The CDR3 has 15 amino acids. Germline V gives CDR1 MDHEN, CDR2 SYDVKM. The DNA for the CDR3 is TGTGCCAGCAGTTTAGGAGTGATGAACACCGGGGAGCTGTTTTTT. It yields the protein CASSLGVMNTGELFF.

This clonotype was recorded at least ten times. The chain uses TRBV6-5 and TRBJ2-1, with TRBD1 matching 7 bases. Trimming took 5 bases from V and 10 from J; bases not matched to a gene: 8. Germline CDR1 is MNHEY and CDR2 is SVGAGI. The CDR3 has 13 amino acids. CDR3 sequence (DNA): TGTGCCAGCAGTGAGAACAGGGGCGGGGAGCAGTTCTTC. It encodes CASSENRGGEQFF.

This clonotype was picked up many times. The J gene is TRBJ2-7, the V gene TRBV20-1; D is possibly TRBD1 (9 bases). The V and J ends lost 5 bases and 5 bases respectively, with 19 bases between them. The CDR3 has 14 amino acids. The V gene's germline CDR1 is DFQATT and CDR2 SNEGSKA (reference sequence). CDR3 residues: CSAGGTGRGDEQYF. The DNA for the CDR3 is TGCAGTGCTGGGGGGACAGGGCGGGGGGACGAGCAGTACTTC.

This clonotype came up many times. The V and J genes are TRBV13 and TRBJ2-1; 9 positions match TRBD2. The germline gives CDR1 PRHDT, CDR2 FYEKMQ (reference sequence). The CDR3 has 16 amino acids. The V gene end was trimmed by 5 bases and the J gene end by 7 bases; junction bases not matched to a gene: 12. CDR3 nucleotide sequence: TGTGCCAGCAGCCCGGCAACCGGGACTAGCTGGAATGAGCAGTTCTTC. Translating gives CASSPATGTSWNEQFF. Variable domain in full (rest from reference TRBV13 and TRBJ2-1): AAGVIQSPRHLIKEKRETATLKCYPIPRHDTVYWYQQGPGQDPQFLISFYEKMQSDKGSIPDRFSAQQFSDYHSELNMSSLELGDSALYFCASSPATGTSWNEQFFGPGTRLTVL.

In its sample, this clonotype was seen many times. The J gene is TRBJ2-7, the V gene TRBV15, with D tentatively TRBD2 (5 bases). Germline values: CDR1 LNHNV, CDR2 YYDKDF (reference sequence). This CDR3 spans 15 amino acids. Deletions cut 1 base from V and 9 bases from J, with 19 bases between. The CDR3 DNA reads TGTGCCACCAGCAGAGGACGGACCGGGGAGACCAGGCAGTACTTC. Protein sequence: CATSRGRTGETRQYF.

This clonotype occurred many times. The CDR3 bases are TGTGCCAGCAGTGAAGCGCAGGTGGGCCTGGACGAGCAGTACTTC. Translated: CASSEAQVGLDEQYF. The gene calls are TRBV6-1 and TRBJ2-7, with D uncertain. Germline CDR1 and CDR2: MNHNS and SASEGT. Trimming cost V 0 bases and J 5 bases, with 14 bases left between them. CDR3 length equals 15 residues.

This clonotype was picked up many times. The rearrangement uses TRBV28 and TRBJ1-4; the D gene is possibly TRBD1 (5 bases). The V gene's germline CDR1 is MDHEN and CDR2 SYDVKM. V was clipped by 7 bases and J by 1 base, with 13 bases between them. This CDR3 region has 15 residues. The CDR3 DNA sequence: TGTGCCAGCACCAACTTGGGGGTAACTAATGAAAAACTGTTTTTT. Encoded protein: CASTNLGVTNEKLFF.

This clonotype showed up many times. The chain recombines TRBV29-1 with TRBJ2-3, with 8 positions matching TRBD1. This CDR3 has 15 residues. The germline CDR1 and CDR2 sequences are SQVTM and ANQGSEA. V lost 2 bases and J lost 2; bases outside the gene matches: 6. The CDR3 nucleotides are TGCAGCGTTGAACACCAGGGGGCCACCACAGATACGCAGTATTTT. This codes for CSVEHQGATTDTQYF.

In its sample, this clonotype was seen many times. The rearrangement joins TRBV11-2 to TRBJ2-1; D is undetermined. Germline values: CDR1 SGHAT, CDR2 FQNNGV. CDR3 size: 11 residues. Trimming stripped 4 bases from V and 5 bases from J, with 3 bases between. The CDR3 DNA reads TGTGCCAGCAGCTCACACAATGAGCAGTTCTTC. Its protein is CASSSHNEQFF.

Many counts were recorded for this clonotype. The genes are TRBV5-1 and TRBJ2-5; unclear D gene. The V end lost 1 base, the J end lost 2 bases, and 12 bases lay between the germline ends. CDR1 is SGHRS and CDR2 is YFSETQ in the germline V gene. The CDR3 runs to 15 residues. The CDR3 loop reads CASSLTGRVQETQYF. The CDR3 DNA sequence: TGCGCCAGCAGCTTGACGGGCCGAGTGCAAGAGACCCAGTACTTC.

Many counts were recorded for this clonotype. CDR3 loop: CASSLVGERRETQYF. The CDR3 DNA follows: TGCGCCAGCAGCTTGGTAGGGGAGCGTAGAGAGACCCAGTACTTC. The rearrangement joins TRBV5-1 to TRBJ2-5; perhaps D is TRBD1 or TRBD2 (5 bases each). Between the trimmed V and J ends, which lost 0 bases and 4 bases, there was a span of 13 bases. Germline V gene sequence: CDR1 SGHRS, CDR2 YFSETQ. This CDR3 region has 15 residues.

This clonotype came up many times. The V and J genes are TRBV28 and TRBJ2-7; D uncertain. The CDR3 runs to 10 residues. From germline, CDR1 is MDHEN and CDR2 SYDVKM. Trimming cost V 8 bases and J 7 bases, with 9 bases left between them. This chain's CDR3 is CASLRREQYF. Written as DNA, the CDR3 is TGTGCCAGCCTCCGTAGGGAGCAGTACTTC.

This clonotype was counted a few times. The chain carries TRBV6-1 and TRBJ2-7; D possibly corresponds to TRBD1 (5 bases). Germline V gene data show CDR1 as MNHNS and CDR2 as SASEGT. Trimming removed 7 bases from V and 6 bases from J, with 22 bases in between. The CDR3 is made up of 15 amino acids. CDR3 region: CASIRRPPQGGEQYF. In DNA form, the CDR3 reads TGTGCCAGCATCCGCCGCCCCCCGCAGGGCGGCGAGCAGTACTTC.